This passage covers 20 T cell receptor beta chains from one sample sequenced in a study of cytomegalovirus exposure and HLA in healthy donors. It was with 60 Vbeta and 13 Jbeta primers that the PCR ran. Produced via immunoSEQ multiplex PCR; TCRdb's table is partial and in-frame only. The sample records 84,000 or so clones, roughly 80% being singletons. Sequenced input: PBMCs. The receptor set was obtained from a woman between 45 and 60 years old in good health and CMV-seronegative.

V gene TRBV19 combines with J gene TRBJ2-1, with 10 bases matching TRBD2. This CDR3 contains 17 residues. Losses at the gene ends were 5 bases for V and 7 bases for J; bases not matched to a gene: 14. Germline V gene lookup returns CDR1 LNHDA and CDR2 SQIVND (reference sequence). CDR3 in DNA: TGTGCCAGTAGTCTCTCCCTAGCGGGAGAGCTACGGAATGAGCAGTTCTTC. Translating gives CASSLSLAGELRNEQFF.

CDR3 DNA sequence: TGTGCCAGCAGTGAGACAGGGCCTATGAGCTCTGGAAACACCATATATTTT. Its translation is CASSETGPMSSGNTIYF. This chain links TRBV2 with TRBJ1-3; 7 bases agree with TRBD1. In germline, CDR1 is SNHLY, CDR2 FYNNEI. Trimming took 3 bases from V and 0 from J; bases not matched to a gene: 8. The CDR3 is made up of 17 amino acids.

The chain combines TRBV5-1 with TRBJ2-5; a possible D gene is TRBD2 (5 bases). V was trimmed by 8 bases and J by 5 bases, leaving 19 bases between them. The CDR3 sequence is 14 residues long. CDR1 and CDR2 (germline): SGHRS, YFSETQ. The CDR3 spells CASTSAGVGETQYF. The CDR3 coding sequence is TGCGCCAGTACCAGCGCCGGGGTAGGGGAGACCCAGTACTTC.

The V gene is TRBV27, the J gene TRBJ1-5; possible D gene TRBD1, 5 bases. The CDR3 has 13 residues. Trimming cost V 4 bases and J 7 bases, with 11 bases left between them. Looked up from germline, CDR1 is MNHEY and CDR2 is SMNVEV (reference sequence). As DNA, the CDR3 is TGTGCCAGCAGTTATCAGGGCGAACAGCCCCAGCATTTT. Encoded protein: CASSYQGEQPQHF.

The chain links TRBV15 to TRBJ1-1, with 9 bases fitting TRBD1. CDR3 length: 16 residues. CDR1 is LNHNV, CDR2 YYDKDF, per germline (reference sequence). V was pared by 3 bases and J by 0 bases, with 5 bases of the junction left unmatched. The CDR3 spells CATSRGGQGMNTEAFF. CDR3 DNA sequence: TGTGCCACCAGCAGGGGGGGACAGGGTATGAACACTGAAGCTTTCTTT. Combining the CDR3 with reference TRBV15 and TRBJ1-1 gives the whole variable domain DAMVIQNPRYQVTQFGKPVTLSCSQTLNHNVMYWYQQKSSQAPKLLFHYYDKDFNNEADTPDNFQSRRPNTSFCFLDIRSPGLGDTAMYLCATSRGGQGMNTEAFFGQGTRLTVV.

The chain uses TRBV27 and TRBJ1-5; TRBD1 is a possible D gene (6 bases). The CDR3 has 16 amino acids. Between the trimmed V and J ends, which lost 3 bases and 3 bases, there was a span of 15 bases. CDR1 is MNHEY, CDR2 SMNVEV, per germline (reference sequence). The DNA for the CDR3 is TGTGCCAGCAGTTTGACCGGGCAGGGGATCAATCAGCCCCAGCATTTT. Its translation: CASSLTGQGINQPQHF.

The CDR3 region is CASSSEPDTEAFF. CDR3 bases: TGTGCCAGTAGTAGTGAACCGGACACTGAAGCTTTCTTT. This rearrangement joins TRBV19 to TRBJ1-1; D is ambiguous. The CDR3 consists of 13 residues. CDR1 LNHDA and CDR2 SQIVND come from the germline V gene (reference sequence). Trimming took off 4 bases at V and 3 bases at J, with 9 bases between the two ends.

This clone turned up a few times. The V and J genes are TRBV7-9 and TRBJ2-3, with D perhaps TRBD2 (6 bases). The CDR3 covers 16 residues. Trimming pared 5 bases from V and 2 bases from J, leaving 17 bases between. The germline V gene encodes CDR1 SEHNR and CDR2 FQNEAQ (reference sequence). The CDR3 here is CASSGGTPEDTDTQYF. The CDR3 nucleotides are TGTGCCAGCAGCGGGGGGACCCCCGAAGACACAGATACGCAGTATTTT.

This clone showed up just once. The rearrangement uses TRBV27 and TRBJ1-5; a possible D gene is TRBD1 (6 bases). The CDR3 runs to 15 residues. The V gene's germline CDR1 is MNHEY and CDR2 SMNVEV (reference sequence). The V end was cut by 3 bases, the J end by 2 bases, with 11 bases between. This CDR3 reads CASSFAGAGNQPQHF. The CDR3 nucleotides are TGTGCCAGCAGTTTTGCAGGGGCTGGCAATCAGCCCCAGCATTTT.

Only one count was recorded for this clone. The CDR3 does not close with the conserved phenylalanine or tryptophan, likely indicating a read error. The chain employs TRBV2 and TRBJ1-5; D ambiguous. The CDR3 loop spans 15 amino acids. Germline V gene data show CDR1 as SNHLY and CDR2 as FYNNEI. The V end lost 3 bases, the J end lost 0 bases, and 9 bases lay between the germline ends. CDR3 region: CASSDRRNSNQPQHV. The CDR3 DNA is TGTGCCAGCAGTGATCGTCGAAATAGCAATCAGCCCCAGCATGTT.

This rearrangement joins TRBV6-1 to TRBJ2-7, with 9 bases identical to TRBD1. Germline V CDR1 and CDR2: MNHNS, SASEGT. This CDR3 is 12 amino acids long. The CDR3 spells CATPGQGYEQYF. CDR3 DNA: TGTGCTACTCCGGGACAGGGCTACGAGCAGTACTTC.

On this clone itself: Its ends do not fully match the called genes, so a read error is possible. This chain connects TRBV4-2 to TRBJ2-3, with TRBD2 matching over 7 bases. This CDR3 has 16 amino acids. Germline V CDR1 and CDR2: LGHNA, YNFKEQ. CDR3 protein: CVSSLGRGDGTDTQYF. CDR3 bases: TGTGTCAGCAGCCTCGGCCGGGGGGACGGCACAGATACGCAGTATTTT.

Comment on this clone: The germline gene is not matched at one end of the junction; a read error may be the cause. Other DNA sequences in this specimen translate into the identical CDR3. The V and J genes are TRBV4-3 and TRBJ1-2; 8 bases map to TRBD1. The CDR3 has 17 amino acids. Germline V lookup: CDR1 LGHNA, CDR2 YSLEER. CDR3 in amino acids: CASSRHRDRLSNYGYTF. Written as DNA, the CDR3 is TGCGCCAGCAGCCGACACCGGGACAGGTTATCTAACTATGGCTATACCTTC.

CDR3 bases: TGCAGCGTTGAAGATAACTTTAGGGACAGCGCGGGGTTTAAAAAACTGTTTTTT. Translating it yields CSVEDNFRDSAGFKKLFF. V and J are TRBV29-1 and TRBJ1-4, with 7 nucleotides matching TRBD1. The germline CDR1 and CDR2 sequences are SQVTM and ANQGSEA. The CDR3 is 18 residues long. The trim removed 0 bases at V and 9 bases at J, leaving 19 bases unmatched.

This chain uses TRBV4-1 with TRBJ2-7; D perhaps matches TRBD1 (6 bases). The CDR3 spans 14 residues. The V gene's germline CDR1 is MGHRA and CDR2 YSYEKL. V was trimmed by 0 bases and J by 5 bases, leaving 11 bases between them. CDR3 sequence: CASSQERGSNEQYF. Written as DNA, the CDR3 is TGCGCCAGCAGCCAAGAAAGGGGGAGCAACGAGCAGTACTTC.

Concerning this clone itself: A junction end diverges from the germline sequence, so it may reflect a read error. This chain links TRBV5-8 with TRBJ1-4; 8 bases match TRBD1. CDR3 length: 12 amino acids. Germline assignment: CDR1 SGHTS and CDR2 YDEGEE. CDR3 protein: CASDLAPGGHVF. Written as DNA, the CDR3 is TGTGCCAGCGACCTAGCTCCAGGGGGCCATGTTTTT.

The CDR3 DNA sequence: TGTGCCAGCAGCTTGTGGGGGGACAGGGGGCGAGGCGTCTACGAGCAGTACTTC. Its protein is CASSLWGDRGRGVYEQYF. The chain couples TRBV5-6 to TRBJ2-7, with 12 bases aligning to TRBD1. Germline V gene sequence: CDR1 SGHDT, CDR2 YYEEEE. V was pared by 1 base and J by 3 bases, with 11 bases of the junction left unmatched. The CDR3 loop spans 18 amino acids.

Concerning this clone itself: The sample has other DNA sequences that encode this CDR3 too. The chain carries TRBV19 and TRBJ1-6; the match to TRBD1 covers 8 bases. Germline-derived CDR1 and CDR2 are LNHDA and SQIVND (reference sequence). The CDR3 has 17 residues. The ends lost 1 base at V and 1 base at J; junction bases unmatched: 3. The CDR3 is CASSIGDRGSYNSPLHF. CDR3 bases: TGTGCCAGTAGTATAGGAGACAGGGGTTCCTATAATTCACCCCTCCACTTT.

The chain joins TRBV6-1 to TRBJ1-5; D is possibly TRBD1 (6 bases). The V end lost 8 bases, the J end lost 9 bases, and 20 bases lay between the germline ends. Germline CDR1 is MNHNS and CDR2 is SASEGT. The CDR3 is 14 amino acids. In DNA, the CDR3 is TGTGCCAGCCACCTTACAGGGACCGAGACGCCCCAGCATTTT. Its protein product is CASHLTGTETPQHF.

V is TRBV28 and J is TRBJ1-2; D might be TRBD1 (6 bases). The CDR3 is 13 amino acids. Trimming removed 5 bases from V and 3 bases from J, with 10 bases in between. CDR1 is MDHEN and CDR2 is SYDVKM in the germline V gene. The CDR3 reads CASSTGQHYGYTF. In DNA, the CDR3 is TGTGCCAGCAGTACAGGACAGCACTATGGCTACACCTTC.